This T cell receptor (beta chain) was captured by sequencing in a study of healthy donors' naive CD4 and CD8 T cells (dated by TCRdb to the mid-2010s). Background on the whole study: Donor selection covered three age groups (20-25, 40-50 and 60-70 years) with five to seven people in each, and the resulting cohort had a mean age of approximately 44 and was half female. For TCR alpha, a new primer set was designed to cover all functional IMGT alpha gene variants, and the remainder of the protocol was kept the same as the beta-chain workflow. To check how TCR variation relates to lineage commitment, the researchers sequenced rearranged TCR alpha and beta chains taken from naive CD4+ and CD8+ T cells. The peripheral blood mononuclear cells came from 15 to 20 individuals who were healthy and unrelated. Donors were HLA-typed by sequencing at HLA-A, -B, -C, -DRB1, -DQB1 and -DPB1 using the SBTexcellerator protocol, an ABI3130xl analyzer and SBTengine software. General study outcomes and caveats: Because the alpha and beta chains were sequenced in bulk, pairing them was not possible, and so effects of the combined chains went unevaluated. In both chains, CD4+ lineage was associated with a positively charged CDR3, and CD8+ lineage was associated with a negatively charged CDR3. Taken together, V genes, J genes and CDR3 charge appeared to account for around 13% of the variance in CD4/CD8 propensity, acting in a largely additive way. Possible repertoire bias from homeostatic proliferation of naive T cells was not directly addressed. Bias between naive CD4+ and CD8+ cells was reportedly observed for most V and J gene segments, consistently across donors and independently of HLA genotype.

TCRdb shows the sequencer as 454 GS FLX Titanium. A previously published linear amplification protocol was used to build the TCR libraries, starting from approximately 530 ng of total RNA. Sequencing was performed on the Roche/454 Genome Sequencer with Titanium chemistry. In the authors' own workflow: From several of the healthy donors, 70,000 to 85,000 rearranged TCR alpha transcripts were sequenced. Unique TCR clonotypes were defined by the CDR3 junction under IMGT nomenclature, and duplicate transcripts were removed. Using logistic regression in R 2.13.0, the researchers modeled CD4 versus CD8 status as a function of V and J genes, with an adjustment for donor effects and a Bonferroni correction for multiple testing. TCRdb reanalyzed the raw reads on its own, using fastp at Q25 for trimming and MiXCR for clone calling, and kept in-frame beta chains. Entries that share a CDR3 protein sequence are merged under the most common genes and DNA. None of the V and J calls come from the authors' own analysis; TCRdb made them. The sample profile shows approximately 180,000 distinct CDR3 sequences; about four fifths of them were found once. Clones ranked in the top ten supply about 2.4% of the sample.

Spanning cysteine to phenylalanine, the CDR3 consists of 13 amino acids. This entry keeps only the CDR3 DNA: 39 bases, framed from base 1. Via the germline V gene, CDR1 is SQVTM and CDR2 ANQGSEA. Compared with germline, V lacks 7 bases and J lacks 6 bases; bases without a gene match: 9. Cells with a CD4+CD8-CD45RO-CD45RA+ profile were isolated by FACS and defined as naive CD4+ T cells, and those with a CD8+CD4-CD45RA+CD27bright profile were defined as naive CD8+ T cells. The antibodies used for sorting targeted CD4 (RPA-T4), CD8 (SK1), CD27 (O323), CD45RA (HI100) and CD45RO (UCHL1). Turning to this clonotype: The specificity of this receptor is unknown. Qualities for individual bases were not recorded, and no much larger clone is one base off.

The sequenced sample was naive CD4+ and CD8+ T cells sorted from blood, pooled from several donors. The label giving this sample's cell subset or site can be read as: FACS-sorted naive CD4+ (CD45RO-CD45RA+) and naive CD8+ (CD45RA+CD27bright) T cells. The sequence was obtained from a pool of human donors in good health; the sample pools cells from several healthy donors. Recombination joined TRBV29-1 with TRBJ2-3; 8 central bases correspond to TRBD2. The nucleotides are TGCAGCGCGCCGGGACTAGATGCCGATACGCAGTATTTT. Translation gives CSAPGLDADTQYF.